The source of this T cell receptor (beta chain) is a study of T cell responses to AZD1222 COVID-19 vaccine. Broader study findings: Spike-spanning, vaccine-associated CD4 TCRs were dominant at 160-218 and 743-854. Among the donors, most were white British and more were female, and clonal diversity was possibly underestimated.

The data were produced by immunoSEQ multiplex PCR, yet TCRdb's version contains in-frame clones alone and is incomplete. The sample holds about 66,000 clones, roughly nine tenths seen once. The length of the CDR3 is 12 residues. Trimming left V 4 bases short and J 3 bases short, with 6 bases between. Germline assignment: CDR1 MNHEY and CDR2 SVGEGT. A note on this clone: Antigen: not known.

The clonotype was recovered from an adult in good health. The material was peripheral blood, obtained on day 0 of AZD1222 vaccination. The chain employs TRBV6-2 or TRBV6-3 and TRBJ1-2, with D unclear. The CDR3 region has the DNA TGTGCCAGCAGTTTCAGCCACTATGGCTACACCTTC. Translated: CASSFSHYGYTF.